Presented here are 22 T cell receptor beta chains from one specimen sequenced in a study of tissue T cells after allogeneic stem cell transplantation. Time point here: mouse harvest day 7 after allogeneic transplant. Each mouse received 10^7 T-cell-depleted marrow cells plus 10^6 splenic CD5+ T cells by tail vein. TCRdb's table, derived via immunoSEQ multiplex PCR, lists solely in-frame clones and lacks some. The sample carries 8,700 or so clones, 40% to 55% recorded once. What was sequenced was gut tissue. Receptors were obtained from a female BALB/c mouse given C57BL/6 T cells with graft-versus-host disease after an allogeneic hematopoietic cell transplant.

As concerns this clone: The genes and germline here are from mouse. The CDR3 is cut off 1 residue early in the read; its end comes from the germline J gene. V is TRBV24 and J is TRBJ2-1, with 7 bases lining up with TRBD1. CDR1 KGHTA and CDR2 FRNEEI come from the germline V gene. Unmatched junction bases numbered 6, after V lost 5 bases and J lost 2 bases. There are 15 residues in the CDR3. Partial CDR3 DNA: TGTGCCAGCAGTACAATGGACAGGTACTATGCTGAGCAGTTC. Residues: CASSTMDRYYAEQF. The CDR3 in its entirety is CASSTMDRYYAEQFF.

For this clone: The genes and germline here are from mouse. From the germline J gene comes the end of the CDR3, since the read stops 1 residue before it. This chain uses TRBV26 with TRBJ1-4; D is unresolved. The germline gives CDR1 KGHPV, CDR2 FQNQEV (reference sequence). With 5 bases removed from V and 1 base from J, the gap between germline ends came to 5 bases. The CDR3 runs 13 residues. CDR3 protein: CASSGNSNERLFF. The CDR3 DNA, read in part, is TGTGCCAGCAGTGGGAATTCCAACGAAAGATTATTT.

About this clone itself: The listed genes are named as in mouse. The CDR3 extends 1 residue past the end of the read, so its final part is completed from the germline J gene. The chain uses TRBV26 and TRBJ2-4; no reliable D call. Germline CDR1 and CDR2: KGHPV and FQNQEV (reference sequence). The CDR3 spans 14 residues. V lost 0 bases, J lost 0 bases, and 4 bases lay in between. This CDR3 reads CASSLSTSQNTLYF. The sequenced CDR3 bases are TGTGCCAGCAGTCTGTCGACTAGTCAAAACACCTTGTAC.

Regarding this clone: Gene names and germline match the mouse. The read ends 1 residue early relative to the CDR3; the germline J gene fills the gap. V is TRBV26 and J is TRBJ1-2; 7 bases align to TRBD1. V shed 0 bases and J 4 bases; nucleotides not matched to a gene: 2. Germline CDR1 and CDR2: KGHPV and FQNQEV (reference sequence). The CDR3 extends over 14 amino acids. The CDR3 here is CASSLSTGRSDYTF. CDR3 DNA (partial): TGTGCCAGCAGTCTGTCGACAGGGCGCTCCGACTACACC. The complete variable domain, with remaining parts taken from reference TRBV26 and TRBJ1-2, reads NSKVIQTPRYLVKGQGQKAKMRCIPEKGHPVVFWYQQNKNNEFKFLINFQNQEVLQQIDMTEKRFSAECPSNSPCSLEIQSSEAGDSALYLCASSLSTGRSDYTFGSGTRLLVI.

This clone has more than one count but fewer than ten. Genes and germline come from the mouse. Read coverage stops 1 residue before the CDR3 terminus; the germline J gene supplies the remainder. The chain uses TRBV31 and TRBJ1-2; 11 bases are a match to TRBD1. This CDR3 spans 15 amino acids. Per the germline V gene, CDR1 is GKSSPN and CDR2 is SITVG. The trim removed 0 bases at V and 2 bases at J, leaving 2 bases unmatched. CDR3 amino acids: CAWSLGTGGNSDYTF. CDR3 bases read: TGTGCCTGGAGTCTCGGGACAGGGGGGAACTCCGACTACACC.

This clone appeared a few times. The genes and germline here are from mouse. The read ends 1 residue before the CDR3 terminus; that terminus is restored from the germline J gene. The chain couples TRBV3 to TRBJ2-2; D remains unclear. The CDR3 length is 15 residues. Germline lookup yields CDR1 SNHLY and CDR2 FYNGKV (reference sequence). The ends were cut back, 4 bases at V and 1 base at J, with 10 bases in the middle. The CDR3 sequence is CASSWQKINTGQLYF. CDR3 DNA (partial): TGTGCCAGCAGCTGGCAGAAAATAAACACCGGGCAGCTCTAC.

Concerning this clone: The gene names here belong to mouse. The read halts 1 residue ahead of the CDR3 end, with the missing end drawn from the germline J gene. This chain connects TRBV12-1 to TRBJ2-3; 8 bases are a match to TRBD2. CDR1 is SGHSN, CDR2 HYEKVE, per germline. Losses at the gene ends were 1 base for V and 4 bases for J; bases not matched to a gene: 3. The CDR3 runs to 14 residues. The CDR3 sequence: CASSLSGGTETLYF. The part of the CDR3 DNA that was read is TGTGCCAGCTCTCTATCTGGGGGGACAGAAACGCTGTAT.

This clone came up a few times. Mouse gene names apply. The CDR3 region is CASSRDKNYEQYF. The DNA read from the CDR3 is TGTGCCAGCAGCCGGGACAAAAACTATGAACAGTAC. The chain carries TRBV13-3 and TRBJ2-7; possibly TRBD1 for D (6 bases). The read ends 1 residue shy of where the CDR3 ends; the end is completed using the germline J gene. In germline, CDR1 is NNHDY, CDR2 SYVADS. The CDR3 has 13 amino acids. Trimming cost V 5 bases and J 3 bases, with 12 bases left between them.

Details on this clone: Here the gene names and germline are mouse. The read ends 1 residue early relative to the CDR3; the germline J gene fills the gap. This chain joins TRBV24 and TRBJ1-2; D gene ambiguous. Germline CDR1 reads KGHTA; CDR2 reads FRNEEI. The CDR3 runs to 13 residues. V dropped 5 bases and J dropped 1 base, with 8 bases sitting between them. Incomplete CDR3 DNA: TGTGCCAGCAGTAGGTCAGAAAACTCCGACTACACC. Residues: CASSRSENSDYT. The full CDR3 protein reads CASSRSENSDYTF.

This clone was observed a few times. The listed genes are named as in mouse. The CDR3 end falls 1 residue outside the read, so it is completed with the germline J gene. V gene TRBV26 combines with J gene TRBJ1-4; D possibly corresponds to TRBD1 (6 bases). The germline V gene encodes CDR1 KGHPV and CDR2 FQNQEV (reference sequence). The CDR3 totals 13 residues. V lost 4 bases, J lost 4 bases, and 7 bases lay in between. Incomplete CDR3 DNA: TGTGCCAGCAGTCCGGGACACAACGAAAGATTATTT. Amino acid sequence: CASSPGHNERLF. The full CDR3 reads CASSPGHNERLFF.

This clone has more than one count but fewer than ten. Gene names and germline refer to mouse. The CDR3 loop is CTCSARDRGQDTQYF. The covered CDR3 bases are TGCACCTGCAGTGCCAGGGACAGGGGGCAAGACACCCAGTAC. The chain uses TRBV1 and TRBJ2-5, with 11 nucleotides matching TRBD1. The CDR3 end is not reached by the read, which stops 1 residue before it; the germline J gene fills it in. The germline V gene encodes CDR1 NSQYPW and CDR2 LRSPGD (reference sequence). The CDR3 is made up of 15 amino acids. V shed 3 bases and J 3 bases; nucleotides not matched to a gene: 2.

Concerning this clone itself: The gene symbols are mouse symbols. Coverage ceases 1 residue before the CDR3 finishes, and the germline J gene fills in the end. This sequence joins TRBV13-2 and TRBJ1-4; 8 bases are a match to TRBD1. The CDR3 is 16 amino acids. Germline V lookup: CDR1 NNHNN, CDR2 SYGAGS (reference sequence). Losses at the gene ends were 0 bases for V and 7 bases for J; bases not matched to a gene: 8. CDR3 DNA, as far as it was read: TGTGCCAGCGGTGATGCTAGGACAGGGAGGGGCGAAAGATTATTT. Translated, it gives CASGDARTGRGERLF. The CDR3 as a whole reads CASGDARTGRGERLFF.

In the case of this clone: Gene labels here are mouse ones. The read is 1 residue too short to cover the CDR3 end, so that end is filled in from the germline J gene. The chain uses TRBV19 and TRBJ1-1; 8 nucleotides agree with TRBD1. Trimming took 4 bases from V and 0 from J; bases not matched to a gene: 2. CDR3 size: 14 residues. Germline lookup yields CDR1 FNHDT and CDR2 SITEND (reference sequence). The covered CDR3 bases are TGTGCCAGCAGTCCGGGACAGGCAAACACAGAAGTCTTC. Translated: CASSPGQANTEVF. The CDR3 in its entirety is CASSPGQANTEVFF.

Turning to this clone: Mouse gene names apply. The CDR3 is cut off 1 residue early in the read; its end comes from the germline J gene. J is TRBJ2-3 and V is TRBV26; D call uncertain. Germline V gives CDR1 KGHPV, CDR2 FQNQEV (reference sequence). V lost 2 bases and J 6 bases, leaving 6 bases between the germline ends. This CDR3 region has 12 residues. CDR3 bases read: TGTGCCAGCAGTCTGGGGGAGGAAACGCTGTAT. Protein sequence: CASSLGEETLY. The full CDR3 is CASSLGEETLYF.

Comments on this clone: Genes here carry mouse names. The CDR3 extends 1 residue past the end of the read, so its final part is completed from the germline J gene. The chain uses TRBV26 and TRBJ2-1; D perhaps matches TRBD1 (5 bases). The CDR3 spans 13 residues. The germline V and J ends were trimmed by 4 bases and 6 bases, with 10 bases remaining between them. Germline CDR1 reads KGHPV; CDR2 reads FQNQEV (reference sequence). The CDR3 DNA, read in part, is TGTGCCAGCAGTCAGGGAAGGGGTGCTGAGCAGTTC. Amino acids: CASSQGRGAEQF. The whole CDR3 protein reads CASSQGRGAEQFF.

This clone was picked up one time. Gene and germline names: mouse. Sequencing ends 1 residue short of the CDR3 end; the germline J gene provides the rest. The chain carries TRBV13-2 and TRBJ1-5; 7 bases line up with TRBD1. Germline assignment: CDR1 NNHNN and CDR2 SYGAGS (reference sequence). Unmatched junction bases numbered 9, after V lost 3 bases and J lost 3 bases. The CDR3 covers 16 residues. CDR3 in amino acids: CASGVLDREFNQAPLF. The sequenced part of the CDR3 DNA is TGTGCCAGCGGTGTTCTTGACAGGGAGTTCAACCAGGCTCCGCTT.

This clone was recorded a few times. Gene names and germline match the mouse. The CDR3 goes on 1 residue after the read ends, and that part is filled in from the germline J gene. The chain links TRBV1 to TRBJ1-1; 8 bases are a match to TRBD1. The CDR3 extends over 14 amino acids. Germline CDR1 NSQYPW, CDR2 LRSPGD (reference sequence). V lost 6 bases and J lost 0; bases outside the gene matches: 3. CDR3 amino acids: CTCRDRVANTEVFF. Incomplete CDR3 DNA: TGCACCTGCAGGGACAGGGTCGCAAACACAGAAGTCTTC.

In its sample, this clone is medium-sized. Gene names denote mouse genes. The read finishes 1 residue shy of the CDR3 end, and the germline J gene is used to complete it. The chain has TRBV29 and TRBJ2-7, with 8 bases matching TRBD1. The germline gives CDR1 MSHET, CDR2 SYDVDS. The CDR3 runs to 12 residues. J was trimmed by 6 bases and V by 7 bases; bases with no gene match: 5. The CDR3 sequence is CASTFRGPEQYF. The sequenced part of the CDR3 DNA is TGTGCTAGCACCTTCAGGGGGCCTGAACAGTAC. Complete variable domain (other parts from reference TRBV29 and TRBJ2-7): DMKVTQMPRYLIKRMGENVLLECGQDMSHETMYWYRQDPGLGLQLIYISYDVDSNSEGDIPKGYRVSRKKREHFSLILDSAKTNQTSVYFCASTFRGPEQYFGPGTRLTVL.

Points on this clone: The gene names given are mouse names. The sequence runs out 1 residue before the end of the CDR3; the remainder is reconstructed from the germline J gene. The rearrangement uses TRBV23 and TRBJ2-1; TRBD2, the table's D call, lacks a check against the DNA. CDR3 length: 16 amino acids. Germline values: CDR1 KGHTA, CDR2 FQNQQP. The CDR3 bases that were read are TGCTCCAGCAGTCCTCCGGGACTGGGGGGGCTGGCTGAGCAGTTC. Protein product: CSSSPPGLGGLAEQF. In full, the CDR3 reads CSSSPPGLGGLAEQFF.

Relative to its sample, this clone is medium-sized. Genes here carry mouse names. The CDR3 here is CASSNRDRGGERLFF. Partial CDR3 DNA: TGTGCCAGCAGCAACCGGGACAGGGGGGGCGAAAGATTATTT. The chain joins TRBV3 to TRBJ1-4; 11 positions agree with TRBD1. The read finishes 1 residue shy of the CDR3 end, and the germline J gene is used to complete it. This CDR3 is 15 amino acids long. The germline V gene encodes CDR1 SNHLY and CDR2 FYNGKV (reference sequence). V lost 5 bases to trimming and J lost 7 bases; unmatched junction nucleotides: 6. Based on the CDR3 plus reference TRBV3 and TRBJ1-4, the full variable domain is GPKVLQIPSHQIIDMGQMVTLNCDPVSNHLYFYWYKQILGQQMEFLVNFYNGKVMEKSKLFKDQFSVERPDGSYFTLKIQPTALEDSAVYFCASSNRDRGGERLFFGHGTKLSVL.

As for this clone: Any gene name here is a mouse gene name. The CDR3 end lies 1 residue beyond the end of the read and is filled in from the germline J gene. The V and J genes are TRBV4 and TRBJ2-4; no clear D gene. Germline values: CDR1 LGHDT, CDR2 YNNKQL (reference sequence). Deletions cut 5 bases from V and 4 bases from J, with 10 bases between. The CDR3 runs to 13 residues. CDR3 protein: CASSTRRKNTLYF. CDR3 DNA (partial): TGTGCCAGCAGCACGAGACGGAAAAACACCTTGTAC. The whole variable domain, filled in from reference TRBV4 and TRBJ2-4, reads ETAVFQTPNYHVTQVGNEVSFNCKQTLGHDTMYWYKQDSKKLLKIMFSYNNKQLIVNETVPRRFSPQSSDKAHLNLRIKSVEPEDSAVYLCASSTRRKNTLYFGAGTRLSVL.

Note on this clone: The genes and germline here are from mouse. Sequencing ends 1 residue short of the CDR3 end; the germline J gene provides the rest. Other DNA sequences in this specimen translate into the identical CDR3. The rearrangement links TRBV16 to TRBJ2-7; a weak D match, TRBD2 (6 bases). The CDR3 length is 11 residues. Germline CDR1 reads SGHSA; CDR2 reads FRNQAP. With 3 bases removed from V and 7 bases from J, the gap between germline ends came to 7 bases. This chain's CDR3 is CASSLGGEQYF. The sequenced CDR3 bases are TGTGCAAGCAGCTTGGGGGGAGAACAGTAC.